These 23 T cell receptor beta chains share one sample of origin, sequenced in a study of T cell responses to AZD1222 COVID-19 vaccine. The repertoire was sequenced with immunoSEQ multiplex PCR; TCRdb's copy has only in-frame clones and lacks some. The data contain approximately 110,000 clones, around nine tenths of them singletons. The sample was peripheral blood, taken on day 0 of AZD1222 vaccination. These receptors were taken from an adult in good health.

The chain carries TRBV2 and TRBJ1-5; TRBD1 agrees at 9 bases. CDR1 and CDR2 (germline): SNHLY, FYNNEI. CDR3 size: 14 residues. V shed 6 bases and J 4 bases; nucleotides not matched to a gene: 4. CDR3 in amino acids: CASSAGQGNQPQHF. The DNA for the CDR3 is TGTGCCAGCAGCGCGGGACAGGGAAATCAGCCCCAGCATTTT.

This chain links TRBV4-1 with TRBJ1-2; D is perhaps TRBD1 (6 bases). Germline-derived CDR1 and CDR2 are MGHRA and YSYEKL. Trimming stripped 0 bases from V and 5 bases from J, with 10 bases between. CDR3 size: 14 residues. CDR3 amino acids: CASSQDRGPYGYTF. In nucleotides, the CDR3 is TGCGCCAGCAGCCAAGACAGGGGACCATATGGCTACACCTTC.

This chain uses TRBV4-2 with TRBJ2-1, with 7 bases identical to TRBD1. The CDR3 has 16 residues. Germline CDR1 reads LGHNA; CDR2 reads YNFKEQ. J gave up 3 bases and V 1 base, and 6 bases lay outside the gene matches. CDR3 sequence (DNA): TGTGCCAGCAGCCAAGGTGCCGGGACAGTCTACAATGAGCAGTTCTTC. Amino acid sequence: CASSQGAGTVYNEQFF.

The chain uses TRBV30 and TRBJ2-1; 9 bases agree with TRBD1. The V and J ends lost 0 bases and 8 bases, in that order; junction bases with no gene match: 11. The CDR3 runs to 16 residues. The germline V gene has CDR1 GTSNPN and CDR2 SVGIG (reference sequence). The CDR3 protein is CAWSVRTGTGLDEQFF. The CDR3 DNA follows: TGTGCCTGGAGTGTAAGGACCGGGACAGGGTTGGATGAGCAGTTCTTC.

The CDR3 protein is CAWSVGNTIYF. In DNA, the CDR3 is TGTGCCTGGAGTGTAGGAAACACCATATATTTT. The chain recombines TRBV30 with TRBJ1-3; the D is unclear. Germline V gives CDR1 GTSNPN, CDR2 SVGIG (reference sequence). The CDR3 totals 11 residues. Trimming cost V 0 bases and J 4 bases, with 1 base left between them.

By sample share, this clone is medium-sized. V and J are TRBV5-6 and TRBJ1-1; D not certain. In germline, CDR1 is SGHDT, CDR2 YYEEEE. The CDR3 runs 12 residues. V lost 1 base and J 8 bases, leaving 9 bases between the germline ends. Here the CDR3 DNA reads TGTGCCAGCAGCTTGCGGGGAAACGAAGCTTTCTTT. It translates to CASSLRGNEAFF.

The J gene is TRBJ2-2, the V gene TRBV6-5; 7 nucleotides align to TRBD1. The germline CDR1 and CDR2 sequences are MNHEY and SVGAGI. The CDR3 sequence is 15 residues long. The V and J ends lost 6 bases and 6 bases, in that order; junction bases with no gene match: 10. The CDR3, as DNA: TGTGCCAGCAGACGACAGGGAATAGAGTCCGGGGAGCTGTTTTTT. It yields the protein CASRRQGIESGELFF.

The chain uses TRBV11-2 and TRBJ1-2; no firm D call. Germline-derived CDR1 and CDR2 are SGHAT and FQNNGV. Between the trimmed V and J ends, which lost 0 bases and 8 bases, there was a span of 10 bases. The CDR3 is 13 residues long. CDR3 protein: CASSLDTRRGYTF. CDR3 coding DNA: TGTGCCAGCAGCTTAGATACCCGGAGGGGCTACACCTTC. Full variable domain (remainder filled in from reference TRBV11-2 and TRBJ1-2): EAGVAQSPRYKIIEKRQSVAFWCNPISGHATLYWYQQILGQGPKLLIQFQNNGVVDDSQLPKDRFSAERLKGVDSTLKIQPAKLEDSAVYLCASSLDTRRGYTFGSGTRLTVV.

There are a few counts of this clone. V usage is TRBV7-8 and J usage is TRBJ1-3; D is possibly TRBD1 (6 bases). The CDR3 is made up of 16 amino acids. Germline values: CDR1 SGHVS, CDR2 FQNEAQ. The V gene lost 2 bases and the J gene lost 0 bases, with 11 bases spanning the gap. In DNA form, the CDR3 reads TGTGCCAGCAGCTTACAAAGCAGGGGCTCTGGAAACACCATATATTTT. Its translation is CASSLQSRGSGNTIYF.

The chain has TRBV7-7 and TRBJ2-1; 16 bases agree with TRBD2. Germline CDR1 is SSHAT and CDR2 is FNYEAQ (reference sequence). This CDR3 is built from 17 residues. V lost 5 bases, J lost 4 bases, and 5 bases stayed unmatched. CDR3 amino acids: CASSPGTSGREYNEQFF. The CDR3 bases are TGTGCCAGCAGCCCGGGGACTAGCGGGAGGGAGTACAATGAGCAGTTCTTC.

The chain employs TRBV18 and TRBJ2-2; D is perhaps TRBD2 (6 bases). Germline CDR1 KGHSH, CDR2 LQKENI. Trimming removed 6 bases at V and 0 bases at J, with 17 bases between. This CDR3 is 17 amino acids long. The CDR3 bases are TGTGCCAGCTCGCCCTCTTCCCCGGGAGCGAACACCGGGGAGCTGTTTTTT. Protein: CASSPSSPGANTGELFF.

This chain joins TRBV12-5 and TRBJ2-7; 10 bases align to TRBD2. This CDR3 is 14 amino acids long. Germline V gene lookup returns CDR1 LGHNT and CDR2 FRNRAP. With V trimmed by 2 bases and J by 7 bases, 5 bases remained unmatched. The CDR3: CASGLSGRAGEQYF. In DNA form, the CDR3 reads TGTGCTAGTGGTTTGAGCGGGAGGGCGGGGGAGCAGTACTTC.

The gene calls are TRBV6-5 and TRBJ1-2; D unclear. Trimming left V 6 bases short and J 7 bases short, with 12 bases between. Per germline, CDR1 MNHEY and CDR2 SVGAGI. This CDR3 spans 12 amino acids. The CDR3 region is CASRKTVGGYTF. In nucleotides, the CDR3 is TGTGCCAGCAGAAAAACCGTAGGTGGCTACACCTTC.

The chain uses TRBV14 and TRBJ1-1, with TRBD1 identical over 8 bases. CDR1 and CDR2 from the germline V gene are SGHDN and FVKESK. The junction had 9 bases not matched to a gene; V was cut back by 4 bases and J by 5 bases. This CDR3 contains 15 residues. For the CDR3, the DNA is TGTGCCAGCAGCCTTATCCCCACAGGGGGAACTGAAGCTTTCTTT. Translated, it gives CASSLIPTGGTEAFF. Full variable domain (rest looked up from reference TRBV14 and TRBJ1-1): EAGVTQFPSHSVIEKGQTVTLRCDPISGHDNLYWYRRVMGKEIKFLLHFVKESKQDESGMPNNRFLAERTGGTYSTLKVQPAELEDSGVYFCASSLIPTGGTEAFFGQGTRLTVV.

The rearrangement links TRBV25-1 to TRBJ1-1; TRBD1 matches at 7 bases. There are 14 residues in the CDR3. The V gene end was trimmed by 2 bases and the J gene end by 2 bases; junction bases not matched to a gene: 2. Germline values: CDR1 MGHDK, CDR2 SYGVNS. The CDR3 protein is CASSEGTVNTEAFF. CDR3 bases: TGTGCCAGCAGTGAAGGGACAGTTAACACTGAAGCTTTCTTT.

The chain carries TRBV5-5 and TRBJ2-1; D ambiguous. V was pared by 0 bases and J by 0 bases, with 7 bases between. This CDR3 contains 15 residues. Germline CDR1 and CDR2: SGHKS and YYEKEE (reference sequence). For the CDR3, the DNA is TGTGCCAGCAGCTTGGTGGCTAGCTCCTACAATGAGCAGTTCTTC. Encoded protein: CASSLVASSYNEQFF.

The chain links TRBV28 to TRBJ1-1; no firm D call. The germline gives CDR1 MDHEN, CDR2 SYDVKM. CDR3 size: 13 residues. The germline V and J ends were trimmed by 1 base and 0 bases, with 3 bases remaining between them. The CDR3 reads CASSLSVNTEAFF. The CDR3 DNA follows: TGTGCCAGCAGTTTATCAGTGAACACTGAAGCTTTCTTT. Combining the CDR3 with reference TRBV28 and TRBJ1-1 gives the whole variable domain DVKVTQSSRYLVKRTGEKVFLECVQDMDHENMFWYRQDPGLGLRLIYFSYDVKMKEKGDIPEGYSVSREKKERFSLILESASTNQTSMYLCASSLSVNTEAFFGQGTRLTVV.

V is TRBV28 and J is TRBJ1-3; TRBD1 matches 12 bases. CDR3 length: 17 residues. The germline gives CDR1 MDHEN, CDR2 SYDVKM. Losses at the gene ends were 4 bases for V and 9 bases for J; bases not matched to a gene: 13. CDR3 amino acids: CASSSYWEGQGAGTIYF. CDR3 DNA: TGTGCCAGCAGTTCCTACTGGGAGGGACAGGGGGCGGGCACCATATATTTT.

The table lists this clone with a count of one. The chain carries TRBV9 and TRBJ1-2; 8 bases align to TRBD1. The CDR3 spans 19 residues. Germline lookup yields CDR1 SGDLS and CDR2 YYNGEE. V trimming: 0 bases; J trimming: 6 bases; junction bases outside the gene matches: 19. The CDR3 is CASSVGRDPNRGKFDGYTF. CDR3 in DNA: TGTGCCAGCAGCGTAGGACGCGACCCCAACAGGGGGAAGTTTGATGGCTACACCTTC.

The J gene is TRBJ1-5, the V gene TRBV5-6; 9 bases align to TRBD1. The germline V gene has CDR1 SGHDT and CDR2 YYEEEE. After removal of 1 base from V and 4 bases from J, the junction contained 6 bases not matched to a gene. CDR3 length equals 16 residues. DNA for the CDR3: TGTGCCAGCAGCTTGAAGGGGACAGGGAAAAATCAGCCCCAGCATTTT. This encodes CASSLKGTGKNQPQHF.

The gene calls are TRBV6-5 and TRBJ2-3; D gene uncertain. This CDR3 comprises 14 residues. Germline CDR1 and CDR2: MNHEY and SVGAGI. V dropped 2 bases and J dropped 1 base, with 7 bases sitting between them. The CDR3 coding sequence is TGTGCCAGCAGTTACCGCCAGGGCACAGATACGCAGTATTTT. Translated: CASSYRQGTDTQYF.

The V and J genes are TRBV3-1 (or the pseudogene TRBV3-2) and TRBJ1-6; D possibly corresponds to TRBD1 (5 bases). This CDR3 comprises 14 residues. The V end lost 1 base, the J end lost 7 bases, and 8 bases lay between the germline ends. Germline CDR1 is LGHDT and CDR2 is YNNKEL (reference sequence). The CDR3 nucleotides are TGTGCCAGCAGCCAAGGGGGCGGAAATTCACCCCTCCACTTT. Translation gives CASSQGGGNSPLHF.

V and J are TRBV6-5 and TRBJ1-5, with unresolved D. Germline V gene sequence: CDR1 MNHEY, CDR2 SVGAGI. The CDR3 loop spans 15 amino acids. V lost 7 bases, J lost 2 bases, and 15 bases lay in between. CDR3 region: CASTGLSAGNQPQHF. The DNA of the CDR3 is TGTGCCAGCACCGGACTCTCGGCAGGCAATCAGCCCCAGCATTTT.